This T cell receptor (beta chain) derives from a study of long-term antiretroviral therapy in people with HIV. It was version v3.0 of the immunoSEQ assay that was run at survey level. TCRdb's table, derived via immunoSEQ multiplex PCR, lists solely in-frame clones and lacks some. The sample includes about 30,000 clones, roughly 84% seen only once; the top ten take around 4.6%. Germline V lookup: CDR1 PRHDT, CDR2 FYEKMQ (reference sequence). The CDR3 has 13 amino acids. Trimming shortened V by 3 bases and J by 3 bases, and 9 bases separated the two germline ends. Sequenced here: unsorted PBMCs, sampled 2.8 years before starting antiretroviral therapy. This receptor was taken from a woman aged 25 to 45 with HIV. This sequence joins TRBV13 and TRBJ2-7; D is unresolved. DNA of the CDR3: TGTGCCAGCAGCTTCGGCAGATTCTACGAGCAGTACTTC. Translation gives CASSFGRFYEQYF.